This T cell receptor beta chain derives from a study of cytomegalovirus exposure and HLA in healthy donors. Germline V lookup: CDR1 SGHAT, CDR2 FQNNGV. This CDR3 has 12 residues. 13 Jbeta primers and 60 Vbeta primers were used for the PCR. The repertoire was sequenced with immunoSEQ multiplex PCR; TCRdb's copy has only in-frame clones and lacks some. This table holds about 200,000 clones, roughly four fifths found once. With respect to this clone: A read error may account for a junction end that differs from germline.

This receptor was identified in a woman between 40 and 50 years old in good health and CMV-seronegative. Material: PBMCs. The rearrangement uses TRBV11-2 and TRBJ1-1; D perhaps matches TRBD1 (6 bases). The CDR3 protein is CASSIGRGESLF. The CDR3 nucleotides are TGTGCCAGCAGTATAGGGAGGGGGGAATCCCTTTTT.